What follows is one T cell receptor (beta chain) and its context. Either two negative PCRs, clearance, or symptom resolution qualified Cohort 3 donors as recovered. This sample was included in a study of blood T cell repertoires in COVID-19. Study at large: Samples of COVID-19 (acute and convalescent) were obtained from the United States, Italy and Spain. From T cells, B-cell-depleted T cells, or PBMCs came the material, which was cDNA or gDNA.

Original data processing: Using reference gene primer amplification, nucleated cell counts were estimated. This table comes from immunoSEQ multiplex PCR, and its TCRdb copy is limited to in-frame clones, with some not included. The V and J calls and the clone size are those of that table, but D and trimming were determined from the DNA. The sample holds over 200,000 clones, approximately 90% seen once. Looked up from germline, CDR1 is ENHRY and CDR2 is SYGVKD. Trimming at V came to 6 bases and at J to 8 bases, leaving 11 bases not matched to a gene. There are 14 residues in the CDR3. The gene calls are TRBV10-3 and TRBJ1-2; 8 nucleotides align to TRBD1. The source is a man under 40 who had recovered from COVID-19. The specimen was PBMCs or T cells enriched from blood (not recorded which). CDR3 protein: CAISRDRLQGGYTF. The CDR3 bases are TGTGCCATCAGCAGGGACAGGCTCCAGGGGGGCTACACCTTC.